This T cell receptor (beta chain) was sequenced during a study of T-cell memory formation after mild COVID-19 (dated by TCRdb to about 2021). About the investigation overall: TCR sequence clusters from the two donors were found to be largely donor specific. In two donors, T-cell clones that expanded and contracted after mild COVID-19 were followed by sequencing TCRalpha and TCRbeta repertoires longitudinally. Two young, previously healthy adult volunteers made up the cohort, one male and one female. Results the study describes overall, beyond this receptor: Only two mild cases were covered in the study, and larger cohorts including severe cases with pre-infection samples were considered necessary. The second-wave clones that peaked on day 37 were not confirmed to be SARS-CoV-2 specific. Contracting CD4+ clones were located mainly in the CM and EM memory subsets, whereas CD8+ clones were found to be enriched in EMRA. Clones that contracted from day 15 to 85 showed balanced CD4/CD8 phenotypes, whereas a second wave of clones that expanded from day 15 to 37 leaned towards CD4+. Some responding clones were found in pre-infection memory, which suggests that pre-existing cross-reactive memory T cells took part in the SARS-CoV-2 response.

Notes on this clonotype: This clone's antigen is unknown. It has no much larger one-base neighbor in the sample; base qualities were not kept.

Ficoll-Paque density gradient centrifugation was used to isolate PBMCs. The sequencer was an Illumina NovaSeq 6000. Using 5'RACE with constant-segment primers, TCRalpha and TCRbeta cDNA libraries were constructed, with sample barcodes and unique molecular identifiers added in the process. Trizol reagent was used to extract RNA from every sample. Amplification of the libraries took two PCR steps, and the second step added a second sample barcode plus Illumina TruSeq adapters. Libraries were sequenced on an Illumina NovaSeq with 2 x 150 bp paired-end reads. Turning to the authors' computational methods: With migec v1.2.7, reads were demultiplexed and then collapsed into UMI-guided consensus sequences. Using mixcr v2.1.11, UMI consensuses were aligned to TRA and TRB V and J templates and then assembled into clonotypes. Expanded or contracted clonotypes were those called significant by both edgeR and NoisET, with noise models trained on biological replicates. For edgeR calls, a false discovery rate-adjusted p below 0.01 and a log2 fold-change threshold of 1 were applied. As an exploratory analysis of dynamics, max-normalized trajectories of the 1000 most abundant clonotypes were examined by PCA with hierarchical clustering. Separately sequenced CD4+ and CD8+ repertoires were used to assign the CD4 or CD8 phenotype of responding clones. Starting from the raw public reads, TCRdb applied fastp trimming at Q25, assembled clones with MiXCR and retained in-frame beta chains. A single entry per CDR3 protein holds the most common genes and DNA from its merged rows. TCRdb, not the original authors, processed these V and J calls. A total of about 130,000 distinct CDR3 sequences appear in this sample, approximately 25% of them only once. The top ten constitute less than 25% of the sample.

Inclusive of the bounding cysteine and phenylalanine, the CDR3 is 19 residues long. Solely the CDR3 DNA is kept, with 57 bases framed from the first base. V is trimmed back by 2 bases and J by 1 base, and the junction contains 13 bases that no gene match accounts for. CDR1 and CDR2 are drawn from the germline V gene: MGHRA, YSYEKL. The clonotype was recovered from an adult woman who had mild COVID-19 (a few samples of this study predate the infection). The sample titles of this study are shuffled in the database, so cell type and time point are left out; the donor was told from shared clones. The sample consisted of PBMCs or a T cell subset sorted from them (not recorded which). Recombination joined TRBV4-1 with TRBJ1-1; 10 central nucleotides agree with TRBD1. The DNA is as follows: TGCGCCAGCAGCCAACGATGGGGACAGGGGTCGGCCGCGAACACTGAAGCTTTCTTT. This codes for CASSQRWGQGSAANTEAFF.